The 19 T cell receptor beta chains below come from one sample, sequenced in a study of T cells in Graves' hyperthyroidism and ophthalmopathy. Using RNA transcripts as the source, TCR beta CDR3 regions were amplified. HTBI primers were the set used in a first-round RT-PCR of the TCR CDR3. TCRdb re-derived calls from the multiplex PCR reads in MiXCR, one entry per CDR3 protein. The sample has a few hundred thousand distinct CDR3 sequences, about 15% seen once. The sequencing input was blood. The source of these receptors is a woman aged 30 to 39 with Graves' ophthalmopathy.

This clonotype has a count of ten or more. The J gene is TRBJ2-5, the V gene TRBV28, with D uncertain. CDR1 MDHEN and CDR2 SYDVKM come from the germline V gene. This CDR3 region has 14 residues. V was clipped by 4 bases and J by 2 bases, with 11 bases between them. The CDR3 is CASSSTANQETQYF. CDR3 nucleotides: TGTGCCAGCAGTTCAACAGCAAATCAAGAGACCCAGTACTTC.

The CDR3, as DNA: TGTGCCAGCAGTTTACTACCTCTAGCGGGGGGGCCTGAGAAAGAAGAGACCCAGTACTTC. Translated, it gives CASSLLPLAGGPEKEETQYF. This rearrangement joins TRBV28 to TRBJ2-5; 12 bases match TRBD2. The V and J ends lost 2 bases and 3 bases, in that order; junction bases with no gene match: 16. The CDR3 length is 20 residues. In germline, CDR1 is MDHEN, CDR2 SYDVKM.

This clonotype was found many times. The V and J genes are TRBV2 and TRBJ2-2, with 9 bases aligning to TRBD1. The CDR3 totals 17 residues. V lost 11 bases, J lost 5 bases, and 18 bases stayed unmatched. Germline values: CDR1 SNHLY, CDR2 FYNNEI. CDR3 amino acids: CASAPATGGLNTGELFF. Here the CDR3 DNA reads TGTGCCTCCGCCCCGGCGACAGGGGGTCTTAATACCGGGGAGCTGTTTTTT.

This clonotype has ten or more counts. The chain couples TRBV6-1 to TRBJ1-5; possible D gene TRBD1, 6 bases. The ends were cut back, 10 bases at V and 6 bases at J, with 22 bases in the middle. Germline V gene sequence: CDR1 MNHNS, CDR2 SASEGT. The CDR3 is made up of 15 amino acids. The CDR3 loop reads CATRIEGGAVQPQHF. The DNA for the CDR3 is TGTGCCACCCGCATAGAGGGGGGGGCTGTTCAGCCCCAGCATTTT.

The V gene is TRBV5-8, the J gene TRBJ2-7; TRBD2 agrees at 9 bases. CDR1 and CDR2 (germline): SGHTS, YDEGEE. J gave up 0 bases and V 0 bases, and 7 bases lay outside the gene matches. This CDR3 is 17 amino acids long. Here the CDR3 DNA reads TGTGCCAGCAGCTTGGCGCCGGAGCGGGGGGTCTCCTACGAGCAGTACTTC. Its translation: CASSLAPERGVSYEQYF. Full variable domain (outside the CDR3, taken from reference TRBV5-8 and TRBJ2-7): EAGVTQSPTHLIKTRGQQATLRCSPISGHTSVYWYQQALGLGLQFLLWYDEGEERNRGNFPPRFSGRQFPNYSSELNVNALELEDSALYLCASSLAPERGVSYEQYFGPGTRLTVT.

The table lists this clonotype with many counts. The J gene is TRBJ1-2, the V gene TRBV2; D is ambiguous. The CDR3 extends over 10 amino acids. The germline V gene has CDR1 SNHLY and CDR2 FYNNEI. The germline V and J ends were trimmed by 9 bases and 11 bases, with 13 bases remaining between them. This CDR3 is CARSTLGYTF. The CDR3 DNA reads as TGTGCCAGGTCAACCCTTGGGTACACCTTC.

This chain connects TRBV19 to TRBJ2-1; D is undetermined. The CDR3 contains 12 residues. Trimming took 6 bases from V and 5 from J, leaving 8 bases between them. Germline CDR1 and CDR2: LNHDA and SQIVND (reference sequence). The CDR3 nucleotides read TGTGCCAGTAGAAGGACGAACAATGAGCAGTTCTTC. Amino acids: CASRRTNNEQFF.

This clonotype was counted many times. V usage is TRBV20-1 and J usage is TRBJ1-5; D not resolved. With 6 bases removed from V and 3 bases from J, the gap between germline ends came to 12 bases. The CDR3 has 13 residues. Germline-derived CDR1 and CDR2 are DFQATT and SNEGSKA (reference sequence). The CDR3 coding sequence is TGCAGTGCGGTCTTCCGGGACAATCAGCCCCAGCATTTT. It translates to CSAVFRDNQPQHF.

This clonotype was detected many times. This rearrangement joins TRBV12-3 or TRBV12-4 to TRBJ2-5, with 7 bases matching TRBD2. The V segment lost 2 bases and the J segment 7 bases; nucleotides outside the gene matches: 10. This CDR3 is built from 15 residues. The CDR3 nucleotides are TGTGCCAGCAGTTTATTCGCGGGGGACCGGGTGACCCAGTACTTC. This gives the protein CASSLFAGDRVTQYF.

The V and J genes are TRBV6-4 and TRBJ2-2, with TRBD2 as a possible D gene (6 bases). The CDR3 extends over 13 amino acids. The V and J ends lost 6 bases and 10 bases respectively, with 15 bases between them. The germline CDR1 and CDR2 sequences are MRHNA and SNTAGT. The CDR3 bases are TGTGCCAGCAGGGGAGGCCACAACCAGGAGCTGTTTTTT. Protein sequence: CASRGGHNQELFF.

This clonotype was counted only a few times. The chain recombines TRBV5-6 with TRBJ1-6; a possible D gene is TRBD1 (6 bases). Germline CDR1 SGHDT, CDR2 YYEEEE. The CDR3 sequence is 17 residues long. Trimming shortened V by 1 base and J by 1 base, and 12 bases separated the two germline ends. The CDR3 DNA is TGTGCCAGCAGCTTGCCACAGGGAGAATCCTATAATTCACCCCTCCACTTT. This gives the protein CASSLPQGESYNSPLHF.

With regard to this clonotype: A much larger clone is a single base away; this may be a read error. The V and J genes are TRBV5-4 and TRBJ2-7; TRBD2 might be the D (7 bases). The CDR3 is 13 residues long. Germline V gives CDR1 SGHNT, CDR2 YYREEE (reference sequence). V shed 2 bases and J shed 5 bases, with 11 bases lying between them. The CDR3 DNA reads as TGTGCCAGCAGCTTTGGGGGGGCCCACGAGCAGTACTTC. It encodes CASSFGGAHEQYF.

This clonotype was detected ten times or more. V gene TRBV6-1 combines with J gene TRBJ1-2; 7 nucleotides align to TRBD1. Trimming took 1 base from V and 4 from J; bases not matched to a gene: 6. There are 15 residues in the CDR3. Germline V gene lookup returns CDR1 MNHNS and CDR2 SASEGT. The CDR3 reads CASSEGDRAPYGYTF. In DNA, the CDR3 is TGTGCCAGCAGTGAAGGGGACAGAGCCCCCTATGGCTACACCTTC.

This sequence joins TRBV12-3 or TRBV12-4 and TRBJ2-3; TRBD2 aligns across 14 bases. V shed 5 bases and J 5 bases; nucleotides not matched to a gene: 12. This CDR3 is 18 amino acids long. Written as DNA, the CDR3 is TGTGCCAGCAGTGAAATCCCGACTAGCGGGGGGGGGGGAGATACGCAGTATTTT. This translates into CASSEIPTSGGGGDTQYF.

CDR3 residues: CASSPGWDFGLFF. CDR3 sequence (DNA): TGCGCCAGCAGCCCAGGATGGGATTTTGGACTGTTTTTT. V and J are TRBV4-1 and TRBJ1-4, with no clear D. CDR1 and CDR2 (germline): MGHRA, YSYEKL. Trimming cost V 4 bases and J 13 bases, with 16 bases left between them. This CDR3 has 13 amino acids.

This clonotype has at least ten counts. V and J are TRBV6-1 and TRBJ1-2; the D is unclear. The CDR3 runs 11 residues. CDR1 and CDR2 (germline): MNHNS, SASEGT. Deletions cut 3 bases from V and 8 bases from J, with 7 bases between. As DNA, the CDR3 is TGTGCCAGCAGTGAGTCTGGGGGCTACACCTTC. This encodes CASSESGGYTF.

This clonotype was observed a few times. This chain uses TRBV10-2 with TRBJ1-1; unclear D gene. Per the germline V gene, CDR1 is WSHSY and CDR2 is SAAADI. The CDR3 extends over 15 amino acids. V lost 0 bases and J 7 bases, leaving 15 bases between the germline ends. CDR3 in amino acids: CASSESTGSGGEAFF. The CDR3 DNA reads TGCGCCAGCAGTGAGTCGACGGGGAGTGGTGGTGAAGCTTTCTTT.

This clonotype was picked up many times. CDR3 DNA: TGTGCCAGCAGTCCTTGGGGCTCGAGCTCCTACAATGAGCAGTTCTTC. It yields the protein CASSPWGSSSYNEQFF. The genes are TRBV7-3 and TRBJ2-1; tentatively, D is TRBD1 (5 bases). Germline assignment: CDR1 SGHTA and CDR2 FQGTGA. The CDR3 covers 16 residues. Trimming stripped 6 bases from V and 0 bases from J, with 15 bases between. Full variable domain (rest looked up from reference TRBV7-3 and TRBJ2-1): GAGVSQTPSNKVTEKGKYVELRCDPISGHTALYWYRQSLGQGPEFLIYFQGTGAADDSGLPNDRFFAVRPEGSVSTLKIQRTERGDSAVYLCASSPWGSSSYNEQFFGPGTRLTVL.

This clonotype has only a few counts. A much larger clone sits a single nucleotide away, making a read error possible. This sequence joins TRBV7-6 and TRBJ2-1; D is uncertain. This CDR3 is 14 amino acids long. V was cut by 5 bases and J by 6 bases, with 14 bases left in between. CDR1 and CDR2 (germline): SGHVS, FNYEAQ. The CDR3 DNA follows: TGTGCCAGCAGCCTAGTTACGAGCGCCAATGAGCAGTTCTTC. It is translated as CASSLVTSANEQFF.